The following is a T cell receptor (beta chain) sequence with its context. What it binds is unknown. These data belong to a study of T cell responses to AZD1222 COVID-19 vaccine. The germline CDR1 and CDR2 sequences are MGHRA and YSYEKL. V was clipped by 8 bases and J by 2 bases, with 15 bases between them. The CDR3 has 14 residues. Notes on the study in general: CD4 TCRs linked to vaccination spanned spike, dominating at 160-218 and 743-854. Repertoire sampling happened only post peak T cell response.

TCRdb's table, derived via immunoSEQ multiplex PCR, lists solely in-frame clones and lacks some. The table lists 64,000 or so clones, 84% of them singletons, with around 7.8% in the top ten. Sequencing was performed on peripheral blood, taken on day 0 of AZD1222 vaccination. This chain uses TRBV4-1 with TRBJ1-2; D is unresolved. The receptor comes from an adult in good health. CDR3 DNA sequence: TGCGCCAGCGCCCGGCCCGACGGGAACTATGGCTACACCTTC. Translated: CASARPDGNYGYTF.